A selection of T cell receptor beta chains follows, all from one sample in a study of Graves' ophthalmopathy and Graves' hyperthyroidism. MiXCR, applied by TCRdb to the multiplex PCR reads, yields one record per CDR3 protein. The table records 450,000 or so distinct CDR3 sequences, approximately 15% of them present only once. The sample was blood. All receptors come from a woman aged 25 to 39 with Graves' ophthalmopathy. CDR3s include the opening cysteine and the closing phenylalanine or tryptophan. The D gene is left open where the match is weak. The size of a clone is reported for some rows only, either as once, few or many, or as a class for expanded clones.

V gene	clone size	J gene	D gene	CDR3 protein	CDR3 DNA
TRBV6-1	many	TRBJ1-2	.	CASNPGQQGYTF	TGTGCCAGCAACCCGGGCCAACAGGGCTACACCTTC
TRBV7-8	many	TRBJ2-7	.	CASSLDQFYEQYF	TGTGCCAGCAGCTTAGACCAGTTCTACGAGCAGTACTTC
TRBV5-8	many	TRBJ2-5	TRBD1	CASSSTSPQGRQTQYF	TGTGCCAGCAGCTCCACGTCACCACAGGGGCGGCAGACCCAGTACTTC
TRBV20-1	many	TRBJ2-7	TRBD2	CSARGGGVRDEQYF	TGCAGTGCTAGAGGGGGGGGAGTTCGGGACGAGCAGTACTTC
TRBV10-3	many	TRBJ1-1	.	CAISVGGAEAFF	TGTGCCATCAGCGTCGGGGGTGCTGAAGCTTTCTTT
TRBV6-5	many	TRBJ1-2	.	CASSTGGNYGYTF	TGTGCCAGCAGTACCGGTGGCAATTATGGCTACACCTTC
TRBV11-2	many	TRBJ2-5	.	CASSSQGQTQYF	TGTGCCAGCAGCTCCCAGGGTCAGACCCAGTACTTC
TRBV5-6	few	TRBJ1-3	.	CASSFEATGGNTIYF	TGTGCCAGCAGCTTCGAAGCTACAGGTGGAAACACCATATATTTT
TRBV28	many	TRBJ1-1	TRBD1	CASSLTGRNTEAFF	TGTGCCAGCAGTCTGACAGGGCGGAACACTGAAGCTTTCTTT
TRBV20-1	many	TRBJ1-2	.	CSASHLGETTSGYTF	TGCAGTGCTAGCCACCTGGGAGAGACTACGAGTGGCTACACCTTC
TRBV4-1	.	TRBJ2-7	.	CASSQDKVEGRYEQYF	TGCGCCAGCAGCCAAGATAAGGTGGAGGGGCGGTACGAGCAGTACTTC
TRBV20-1	many	TRBJ2-5	.	CSARGGREETQYF	TGCAGTGCTAGAGGAGGCAGGGAGGAGACCCAGTACTTC
TRBV30	.	TRBJ1-2	.	CAWSGGVGYTF	TGTGCCTGGAGTGGTGGCGTCGGATACACCTTC
TRBV4-1	many	TRBJ1-2	.	CASSPTRNQGSGGYTF	TGCGCCAGCAGCCCTACTCGGAACCAGGGTTCAGGAGGCTACACCTTC
TRBV5-1	many	TRBJ1-1	.	CASSSSGGREAFF	TGCGCCAGCAGCTCTTCCGGGGGACGTGAAGCTTTCTTT
TRBV19	few	TRBJ2-7	.	CASSLRGAPYEQYF	TGTGCCAGTAGCCTACGAGGGGCCCCCTACGAGCAGTACTTC
TRBV6-5	many	TRBJ2-2	TRBD1	CASSYWQGAIGELFF	TGTGCCAGCAGTTACTGGCAGGGGGCGATCGGGGAGCTGTTTTTT
TRBV12-3/TRBV12-4	many	TRBJ1-2	TRBD1	CASSPRGTGGLYGYTF	TGTGCCAGCAGCCCCCGCGGGACAGGGGGACTCTATGGCTACACCTTC
TRBV5-1	.	TRBJ1-6	.	CASSVRDINNSPLHF	TGCGCCAGCAGCGTCCGGGACATAAATAATTCACCCCTCCACTTT
TRBV12-3/TRBV12-4	once	TRBJ1-1	.	CASSLGQGVAGTDAFF	TGTGCCAGCAGTCTCGGCCAAGGGGTCGCAGGCACTGATGCTTTCTTT
TRBV20-1	.	TRBJ1-5	.	CCARRQVNSNQPQHF	TGCTGTGCTAGAAGACAGGTAAATAGCAATCAGCCCCAGCATTTT
TRBV5-1	many	TRBJ1-1	.	CASKLAMNTEAFF	TGCGCCAGCAAACTAGCGATGAACACTGAAGCTTTCTTT
TRBV30	.	TRBJ1-1	.	CAWRRLSEAFF	TGTGCCTGGAGGAGGCTCAGTGAAGCTTTCTTT
TRBV27	many	TRBJ2-7	.	CASSFSGGGPCVCEQYF	TGTGCCAGCAGTTTTAGTGGGGGCGGCCCCTGTGTCTGCGAGCAGTACTTC
TRBV30	many	TRBJ2-5	TRBD2	CAVSGGGETQYF	TGTGCCGTCTCGGGGGGAGGTGAGACCCAGTACTTC
TRBV27	few	TRBJ2-7	.	CASSPQDSHYEQYF	TGTGCCAGCAGTCCGCAGGACAGCCACTACGAGCAGTACTTC
TRBV11-1	few	TRBJ2-7	TRBD1	CASSLAPGGASYEQYF	TGTGCCAGCAGCTTAGCGCCAGGGGGAGCCTCCTACGAGCAGTACTTC
TRBV9	many	TRBJ1-3	TRBD1	CASSGDRGLSGNTIYF	TGTGCCAGCAGCGGGGACAGGGGACTCTCTGGAAACACCATATATTTT
TRBV27	few	TRBJ2-7	TRBD2	CASRRSGRSYEQYF	TGTGCCAGCAGACGTAGCGGGCGCTCCTACGAGCAGTACTTC
TRBV6-1	many	TRBJ2-7	TRBD2	CASSERGEVYEQYF	TGTGCCAGCAGTGAGCGGGGGGAGGTTTACGAGCAGTACTTC
TRBV20-1	few	TRBJ1-2	TRBD1	CSATKTGYYGYTF	TGCAGTGCTACCAAGACAGGGTACTATGGCTACACCTTC
TRBV2	many	TRBJ1-1	.	CASMGTEAFF	TGTGCCAGCATGGGGACTGAAGCTTTCTTT
TRBV5-1	many	TRBJ2-7	TRBD1	CASSQKDRGTREQYF	TGCGCCAGCAGCCAAAAGGACAGGGGGACGCGCGAGCAGTACTTC
TRBV2	many	TRBJ2-5	TRBD2	CASSGTSGGRETQYF	TGTGCCAGCAGTGGGACTAGCGGGGGCCGGGAGACCCAGTACTTC
TRBV19	.	TRBJ2-6	TRBD1	CASSSDRVASGANVLTF	TGTGCCAGTAGCTCGGACAGGGTAGCGTCTGGGGCCAACGTCCTGACTTTC
TRBV20-1	few	TRBJ1-3	.	CSAHKTGSSGNTIYF	TGCAGTGCACATAAAACAGGGAGCTCTGGAAACACCATATATTTT
TRBV3-1	many	TRBJ1-5	.	CASGLSNQPQHF	TGTGCCAGCGGACTAAGCAATCAGCCCCAGCATTTT
TRBV6-1	many	TRBJ2-7	TRBD1	CASIGQGGYF	TGTGCCAGCATTGGACAGGGTGGGTACTTC
TRBV28	many	TRBJ2-7	.	CASRPGWGPYEQYF	TGTGCCAGCAGACCGGGGTGGGGGCCCTACGAGCAGTACTTC
TRBV19	many	TRBJ2-5	TRBD2	CASSTAGGTQETQYF	TGTGCCAGTAGTACGGCGGGGGGCACCCAAGAGACCCAGTACTTC
TRBV5-6	many	TRBJ1-6	.	CASSLQLGGVYSPLHF	TGTGCCAGCAGCTTGCAGCTGGGAGGGGTCTATTCACCCCTCCACTTT
TRBV11-2	.	TRBJ1-1	.	CASSLGWREAPNTEAFF	TGTGCCAGCAGCTTAGGTTGGCGGGAGGCTCCGAACACTGAAGCTTTCTTT
TRBV11-1	.	TRBJ2-7	.	CASSFFPGTHSSYEQYF	TGTGCCAGCAGTTTCTTTCCCGGGACACATAGCTCCTACGAGCAGTACTTC
TRBV5-1	many	TRBJ1-2	.	CASRSSEHNYGYTF	TGCGCCAGCCGCTCCTCGGAGCATAACTATGGCTACACCTTC